Listed here are 15 T cell receptor beta chains from one sample, sequenced in a study of OX40 agonist ivuxolimab in advanced cancers. TCRdb's copy holds only in-frame clones and misses some; the assay was immunoSEQ multiplex PCR. In the table there are tens of thousands of clones, approximately 85% of which are singletons. Source: CD4+ or CD8+ T cells sorted from blood, taken in a trial of the OX40 agonist ivuxolimab. Receptor source: an adult with an advanced solid tumor such as melanoma, head and neck, liver or kidney cancer.

The chain recombines TRBV21-1 with TRBJ1-5; whether TRBD1, the table's D call, matches the DNA was not checked. TRBV21-1 is described as a pseudogene. CDR3 size: 19 residues. CDR3 DNA sequence: TGTGCCAGCAGCAAACTTTTCTCAGCCGACAGATATAGCAATCAGCCCCAGCATTTT. Its translation is CASSKLFSADRYSNQPQHF.

For this clone: This sample also contains other DNA sequences that code for the same CDR3. The V call is TRBV27, the J call TRBJ2-7; TRBD1 or TRBD2 may be the D gene (5 bases each). The CDR3 consists of 13 residues. The germline V and J ends were trimmed by 2 bases and 3 bases, with 8 bases remaining between them. CDR1 MNHEY and CDR2 SMNVEV come from the germline V gene (reference sequence). The chain's CDR3 is CASSLGGSYEQYF. DNA for the CDR3: TGTGCCAGCAGTTTAGGGGGTAGCTACGAGCAGTACTTC.

The gene calls are TRBV30 and TRBJ1-1, with D uncertain. Germline loops: CDR1 GTSNPN, CDR2 SVGIG (reference sequence). This CDR3 is built from 14 residues. Between the trimmed V and J ends, which lost 0 bases and 2 bases, there was a span of 10 bases. The CDR3 region has the DNA TGTGCCTGGAGTGTACTGGGGATCAACACTGAAGCTTTCTTT. It codes for CAWSVLGINTEAFF.

The chain has TRBV30 and TRBJ1-2; TRBD1 agrees at 9 bases. V was pared by 4 bases and J by 6 bases, with 9 bases of the junction left unmatched. From germline, CDR1 is GTSNPN and CDR2 SVGIG (reference sequence). The CDR3 is 14 residues long. CDR3: CAWNSGTGLDGYTF. CDR3 nucleotides: TGTGCCTGGAACTCCGGGACAGGGCTCGATGGCTACACCTTC.

The V call is TRBV19, the J call TRBJ2-3, with 7 nucleotides matching TRBD2. The CDR3 sequence is 15 residues long. Unmatched junction bases numbered 6, after V lost 3 bases and J lost 3 bases. Per germline, CDR1 LNHDA and CDR2 SQIVND (reference sequence). The CDR3 here is CASSMWRELTDTQYF. CDR3 bases: TGTGCCAGTAGTATGTGGCGGGAGCTGACAGATACGCAGTATTTT. The full variable domain, with the rest looked up from reference TRBV19 and TRBJ2-3, is DGGITQSPKYLFRKEGQNVTLSCEQNLNHDAMYWYRQDPGQGLRLIYYSQIVNDFQKGDIAEGYSVSREKKESFPLTVTSAQKNPTAFYLCASSMWRELTDTQYFGPGTRLTVL.

The genes are TRBV6-5 and TRBJ2-1; 7 bases match TRBD2. The CDR3 totals 14 residues. J gave up 0 bases and V 6 bases, and 2 bases lay outside the gene matches. Germline V lookup: CDR1 MNHEY, CDR2 SVGAGI. Here the CDR3 DNA reads TGTGCCAGCAGCAGGACTAGCTCCTACAATGAGCAGTTCTTC. This encodes CASSRTSSYNEQFF.

V is TRBV6-6 and J is TRBJ1-5; D ambiguous. The CDR3 is 14 amino acids. Trimming cost V 5 bases and J 2 bases, with 10 bases left between them. The germline V gene encodes CDR1 MNHNY and CDR2 SVGAGI (reference sequence). The CDR3 coding sequence is TGTGCCAGCAGTGCCGGTGGAGGCAATCAGCCCCAGCATTTT. It translates to CASSAGGGNQPQHF.

Relative to its sample, this clone is medium-sized. The chain has TRBV7-8 and TRBJ1-1; 9 bases map to TRBD1. This CDR3 is built from 16 residues. Germline CDR1 and CDR2: SGHVS and FQNEAQ. J was trimmed by 5 bases and V by 4 bases; bases with no gene match: 11. CDR3 nucleotide sequence: TGTGCCAGCAGCTCGAGGACAGGGGTTTTGTGGACTGAAGCTTTCTTT. This translates into CASSSRTGVLWTEAFF.

By its share, this clone is medium-sized. The sample has other DNA sequences that encode this CDR3 too. CDR3 bases: TGTGCCAGCAGCGTAGATGTGGGAGGAGGGTACGAGCAGTACTTC. Its protein is CASSVDVGGGYEQYF. The V gene is TRBV9, the J gene TRBJ2-7; tentatively, D is TRBD2 (6 bases). Germline CDR1 SGDLS, CDR2 YYNGEE. Between the trimmed V and J ends, which lost 0 bases and 4 bases, there was a span of 14 bases. CDR3 length: 15 residues.

This rearrangement joins TRBV7-9 to TRBJ1-1; D might be TRBD1 (6 bases). CDR1 SEHNR and CDR2 FQNEAQ come from the germline V gene (reference sequence). The CDR3 contains 12 residues. Trimming removed 7 bases from V and 6 bases from J, with 12 bases in between. The CDR3: CASTQGPPEAFF. CDR3 DNA: TGTGCCAGCACACAGGGCCCCCCTGAAGCTTTCTTT.

V gene TRBV7-8 combines with J gene TRBJ2-7; the match to TRBD2 covers 9 bases. CDR1 SGHVS and CDR2 FQNEAQ come from the germline V gene. J gave up 3 bases and V 0 bases, and 3 bases lay outside the gene matches. This CDR3 contains 15 residues. The CDR3 nucleotides are TGTGCCAGCAGCTTAGCGGGCGGGGGGGTCTACGAGCAGTACTTC. Translation: CASSLAGGGVYEQYF.

This rearrangement joins TRBV6-1 to TRBJ2-1, with D perhaps given as TRBD1 or TRBD2 (5 bases each). The CDR3 extends over 16 amino acids. CDR1 is MNHNS and CDR2 is SASEGT in the germline V gene. Trimming pared 4 bases from V and 3 bases from J, leaving 16 bases between. The CDR3 nucleotides read TGTGCCAGCAGTGTAACTGCCGGGACGAACTACAATGAGCAGTTCTTC. Its protein is CASSVTAGTNYNEQFF.

The rearrangement links TRBV6-1 to TRBJ2-7; a possible D gene is TRBD2 (5 bases). CDR1 and CDR2 from the germline V gene are MNHNS and SASEGT. The CDR3 totals 15 residues. The V and J ends lost 0 bases and 3 bases respectively, with 12 bases between them. CDR3: CASSEALEGGYEQYF. DNA of the CDR3: TGTGCCAGCAGTGAAGCGCTCGAGGGTGGCTACGAGCAGTACTTC.

The chain couples TRBV6-1 to TRBJ2-7, with TRBD2 as a possible D gene (5 bases). Per the germline V gene, CDR1 is MNHNS and CDR2 is SASEGT. The CDR3 is made up of 14 amino acids. Trimming left V 8 bases short and J 6 bases short, with 20 bases between. For the CDR3, the DNA is TGTGCCAGCCTCCGCGAACCTTGGGCGGGCGAGCAGTACTTC. The encoded protein is CASLREPWAGEQYF.

This clone has more than one count but fewer than ten. The gene calls are TRBV19 and TRBJ2-2; 8 nucleotides match TRBD2. In germline, CDR1 is LNHDA, CDR2 SQIVND (reference sequence). V was clipped by 9 bases and J by 3 bases; unmatched bases: 3. There are 13 residues in the CDR3. CDR3 sequence reads: CASGGGYTGELFF. DNA for the CDR3: TGTGCCAGCGGGGGGGGCTACACCGGGGAGCTGTTTTTT.